This T cell receptor beta chain was obtained from a study of T-cell reconstitution after alpha-beta-depleted transplantation in children. Unique molecular identifiers were incorporated during preparation of the TCRbeta library. TCRdb reprocessed the PCR reads with MiXCR, giving one entry per CDR3 protein. Here the sample spans about 250,000 distinct CDR3 sequences, 20% to 30% being singletons. V lost 3 bases, J lost 0 bases, and 30 bases lay in between. CDR3 length equals 22 residues. The V gene's germline CDR1 is LNHNV and CDR2 YYDKDF (reference sequence). This clonotype was observed many times. The rearrangement links TRBV15 to TRBJ2-1, with D perhaps being TRBD1 or TRBD2 (5 bases each). The sample consisted of PBMCs, mostly from graft donor cells, taken 360 days after TCRalphabeta/CD19-depleted stem cell transplant. This receptor was obtained from a female patient aged 2 to 10 who had a stem cell transplant for congenital amegakaryocytic thrombocytopenia, so the T cells may come from the graft donor. The CDR3 protein is CATSRLYMRGSVARSSYNEQFF. The CDR3 DNA sequence: TGTGCCACCAGCAGGCTTTATATGAGGGGCAGCGTAGCGAGAAGCTCCTACAATGAGCAGTTCTTC. Using reference TRBV15 and TRBJ2-1 for the parts outside the CDR3, the full variable domain is DAMVIQNPRYQVTQFGKPVTLSCSQTLNHNVMYWYQQKSSQAPKLLFHYYDKDFNNEADTPDNFQSRRPNTSFCFLDIRSPGLGDTAMYLCATSRLYMRGSVARSSYNEQFFGPGTRLTVL.